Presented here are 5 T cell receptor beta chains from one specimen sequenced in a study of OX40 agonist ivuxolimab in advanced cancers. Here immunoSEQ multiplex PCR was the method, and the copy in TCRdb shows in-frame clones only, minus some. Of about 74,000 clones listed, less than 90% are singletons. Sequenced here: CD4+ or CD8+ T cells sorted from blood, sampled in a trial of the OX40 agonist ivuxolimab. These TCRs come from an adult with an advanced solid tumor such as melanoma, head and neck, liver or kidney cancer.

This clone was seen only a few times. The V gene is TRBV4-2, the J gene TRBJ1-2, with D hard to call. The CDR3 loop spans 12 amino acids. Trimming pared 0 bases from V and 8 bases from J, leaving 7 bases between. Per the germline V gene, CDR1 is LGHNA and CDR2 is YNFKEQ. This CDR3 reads CASSQDGVGYTF. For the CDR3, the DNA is TGTGCCAGCAGCCAAGACGGGGTCGGCTACACCTTC.

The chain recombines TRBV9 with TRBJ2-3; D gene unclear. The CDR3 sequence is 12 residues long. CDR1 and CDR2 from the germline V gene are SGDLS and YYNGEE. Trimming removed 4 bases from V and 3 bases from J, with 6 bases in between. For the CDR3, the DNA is TGTGCCAGCAGCCCCCGAACAGATACGCAGTATTTT. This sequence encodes CASSPRTDTQYF.

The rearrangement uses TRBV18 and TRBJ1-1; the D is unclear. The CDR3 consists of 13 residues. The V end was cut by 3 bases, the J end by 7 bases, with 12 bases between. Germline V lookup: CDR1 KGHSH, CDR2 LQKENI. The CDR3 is CASSPLKDGEAFF. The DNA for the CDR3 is TGTGCCAGCTCACCCCTTAAGGACGGTGAAGCTTTCTTT. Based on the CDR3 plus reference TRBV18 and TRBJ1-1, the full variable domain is NAGVMQNPRHLVRRRGQEARLRCSPMKGHSHVYWYRQLPEEGLKFMVYLQKENIIDESGMPKERFSAEFPKEGPSILRIQQVVRGDSAAYFCASSPLKDGEAFFGQGTRLTVV.

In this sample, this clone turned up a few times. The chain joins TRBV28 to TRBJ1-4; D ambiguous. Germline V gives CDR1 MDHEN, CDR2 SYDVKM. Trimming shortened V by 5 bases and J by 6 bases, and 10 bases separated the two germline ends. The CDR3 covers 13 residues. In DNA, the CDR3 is TGTGCCAGCAGTCAGGTGTTGGATGAAAAACTGTTTTTT. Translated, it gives CASSQVLDEKLFF.

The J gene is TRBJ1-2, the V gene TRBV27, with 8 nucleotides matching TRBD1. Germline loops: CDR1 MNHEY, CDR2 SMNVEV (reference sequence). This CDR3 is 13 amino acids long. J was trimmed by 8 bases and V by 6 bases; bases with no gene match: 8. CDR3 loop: CASRDTGDRGYTF. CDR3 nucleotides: TGTGCCAGCAGAGATACAGGGGACAGGGGCTACACCTTC.